These 25 T cell receptor beta chains were all obtained from the same sample, sequenced in a study of response to subunit inactivated influenza vaccine. TCRdb ran MiXCR on the RT-PCR reads and lists one entry per CDR3 protein. The sample has over 400,000 distinct CDR3 sequences; 9.5% to 12% are singletons. The starting material was PBMCs from blood, obtained roughly 46 days after vaccination. These receptors were taken from a man aged 45-65 years who received an inactivated influenza vaccine.

This clonotype has ten or more counts. CDR3 in DNA: TGTGCCACCTCTACCCCGGGACAGCCGAACTATGGCTACACCTTC. Translated, it gives CATSTPGQPNYGYTF. This chain joins TRBV15 and TRBJ1-2; 7 bases are a match to TRBD1. Germline CDR1 LNHNV, CDR2 YYDKDF (reference sequence). V was clipped by 8 bases and J by 2 bases; unmatched bases: 11. This CDR3 has 15 amino acids.

This clonotype was picked up a small number of times. This chain uses TRBV7-2 with TRBJ1-2; D call uncertain. The CDR3 is 14 amino acids. V was trimmed by 0 bases and J by 4 bases, leaving 9 bases between them. Germline CDR1 reads SGHTA; CDR2 reads FQGNSA. The CDR3 coding sequence is TGTGCCAGCAGCTTAGCAGCCCTGCTCTATGGCTACACCTTC. It encodes CASSLAALLYGYTF.

This clonotype turned up a few times. The chain uses TRBV12-3 or TRBV12-4 and TRBJ2-5; 10 positions match TRBD1. The J segment lost 5 bases and the V segment lost 5 bases, leaving 8 bases of the junction unmatched. The CDR3 is 15 residues long. In DNA form, the CDR3 reads TGTGCCAGCAGTCCCGGGACAGGGGTTCAGGAGACCCAGTACTTC. Its protein product is CASSPGTGVQETQYF.

This clonotype came up many times. The rearrangement joins TRBV27 to TRBJ1-2; 8 bases match TRBD1. The ends lost 2 bases at V and 4 bases at J; junction bases unmatched: 9. Looked up from germline, CDR1 is MNHEY and CDR2 is SMNVEV (reference sequence). The CDR3 sequence is 16 residues long. CDR3 sequence reads: CASSLNPTGARYGYTF. CDR3 coding DNA: TGTGCCAGCAGTTTAAACCCGACAGGGGCACGCTATGGCTACACCTTC.

Here the CDR3 DNA reads TGTGCCAGCAGCTTAGTTGCCTTGGCCACAGATACGCAGTATTTT. Translating gives CASSLVALATDTQYF. The chain joins TRBV7-8 to TRBJ2-3; D is undetermined. V was cut by 1 base and J by 2 bases, with 10 bases left in between. This CDR3 has 15 residues. The V gene's germline CDR1 is SGHVS and CDR2 FQNEAQ.

This clonotype has only a few counts. CDR3 sequence: CASSEGGLTEAFF. The CDR3 bases are TGTGCCAGCAGTGAAGGGGGCCTCACTGAAGCTTTCTTT. J is TRBJ1-1 and V is TRBV25-1; a weak D match, TRBD1 (6 bases). CDR3 length: 13 amino acids. V lost 2 bases and J lost 4, with 8 bases in between. Per the germline V gene, CDR1 is MGHDK and CDR2 is SYGVNS.

This clonotype was seen many times. The chain employs TRBV12-3 or TRBV12-4 and TRBJ1-2; unclear D gene. The CDR3 spans 13 residues. V dropped 3 bases and J dropped 4 bases, with 9 bases sitting between them. The DNA of the CDR3 is TGTGCCAGCAGTTTCATACAGTCCTATGGCTACACCTTC. Translated: CASSFIQSYGYTF.

This clonotype turned up a few times. V gene TRBV29-1 combines with J gene TRBJ2-7; D tentatively fits TRBD1 or TRBD2 (5 bases each). CDR1 is SQVTM, CDR2 ANQGSEA, per germline. Trimming took 4 bases from V and 5 from J, leaving 12 bases between them. The CDR3 runs 12 residues. The CDR3 nucleotides read TGCAGCGTTGCAGAGGGGTGGGACGAGCAGTACTTC. Translation: CSVAEGWDEQYF.

This clonotype was observed at least ten times. The J gene is TRBJ2-3, the V gene TRBV12-3 or TRBV12-4, with a weak D call TRBD1 (6 bases). CDR3 size: 14 residues. Trimming removed 4 bases at V and 4 bases at J, with 12 bases between. In DNA form, the CDR3 reads TGTGCCAGCAGTTCCCCTACAGGGCCAGATACGCAGTATTTT. This gives the protein CASSSPTGPDTQYF.

The V call is TRBV9, the J call TRBJ1-3; tentative D call: TRBD1 (5 bases). Between the trimmed V and J ends, which lost 3 bases and 8 bases, there was a span of 15 bases. CDR3 length equals 14 residues. Looked up from germline, CDR1 is SGDLS and CDR2 is YYNGEE. The CDR3, as DNA: TGTGCCAGCAGCGGAGGGCCCAGGGTTGACACCATATATTTT. Its protein product is CASSGGPRVDTIYF.

This clonotype was counted a few times. This sequence joins TRBV27 and TRBJ2-7; D is possibly TRBD1 (6 bases). Germline V gene lookup returns CDR1 MNHEY and CDR2 SMNVEV (reference sequence). Trimming took 0 bases from V and 3 from J, leaving 12 bases between them. CDR3 length: 15 residues. The CDR3 region is CASSLSGHEFYEQYF. CDR3 nucleotides: TGTGCCAGCAGTTTATCGGGACATGAATTCTACGAGCAGTACTTC.

This clonotype has more than one count but fewer than ten. The rearrangement links TRBV6-1 to TRBJ2-5; D may correspond to TRBD1 or TRBD2 (5 bases each). Looked up from germline, CDR1 is MNHNS and CDR2 is SASEGT. The V and J ends lost 9 bases and 4 bases respectively, with 15 bases between them. This CDR3 has 13 amino acids. The chain's CDR3 is CASTWDRIETQYF. As DNA, the CDR3 is TGTGCCAGTACTTGGGACCGAATAGAGACCCAGTACTTC.

Only a few counts were recorded for this clonotype. The chain uses TRBV6-2 or TRBV6-3 and TRBJ2-5, with TRBD1 identical over 8 bases. V lost 4 bases to trimming and J lost 5 bases; unmatched junction nucleotides: 9. Germline CDR1 is MNHEY and CDR2 is SVGEGT. This CDR3 comprises 15 residues. The CDR3 nucleotides are TGTGCCAGCAGTTTCGGACAGGGCCGACTTGAGACCCAGTACTTC. Protein sequence: CASSFGQGRLETQYF.

J is TRBJ2-5 and V is TRBV5-5; D possibly corresponds to TRBD2 (6 bases). The CDR3 extends over 13 amino acids. Germline CDR1 and CDR2: SGHKS and YYEKEE (reference sequence). With 5 bases removed from V and 5 bases from J, the gap between germline ends came to 13 bases. CDR3 protein: CASRGEVIETQYF. The CDR3 DNA reads as TGTGCCAGCAGAGGGGAGGTAATTGAGACCCAGTACTTC.

V usage is TRBV14 and J usage is TRBJ2-7; a weak D match, TRBD1 (5 bases). The CDR3 contains 15 residues. Germline-derived CDR1 and CDR2 are SGHDN and FVKESK. Trimming cost V 3 bases and J 3 bases, with 15 bases left between them. The CDR3 region is CASSQRRGHFYEQYF. The CDR3 bases are TGTGCCAGCAGCCAGCGAAGGGGCCATTTCTACGAGCAGTACTTC. Using reference TRBV14 and TRBJ2-7 for the parts outside the CDR3, the full variable domain is EAGVTQFPSHSVIEKGQTVTLRCDPISGHDNLYWYRRVMGKEIKFLLHFVKESKQDESGMPNNRFLAERTGGTYSTLKVQPAELEDSGVYFCASSQRRGHFYEQYFGPGTRLTVT.

This clonotype was seen a handful of times. The chain employs TRBV4-3 and TRBJ1-2; possible D gene TRBD1, 5 bases. The CDR3 length is 15 residues. Trimming shortened V by 0 bases and J by 7 bases, and 15 bases separated the two germline ends. Germline-derived CDR1 and CDR2 are LGHNA and YSLEER. CDR3 amino acids: CASSQEPRQGGGYTF. The CDR3 DNA reads TGCGCCAGCAGCCAAGAGCCCCGGCAGGGAGGTGGCTACACCTTC.

There are a few counts of this clonotype. This chain uses TRBV12-3 or TRBV12-4 with TRBJ1-6; D is undetermined. The CDR3 length is 17 residues. The V and J ends lost 5 bases and 2 bases respectively, with 16 bases between them. CDR3 region: CASSGRRGIAYNSPLHF. In DNA form, the CDR3 reads TGTGCCAGCAGTGGAAGGCGGGGTATAGCCTATAATTCACCCCTCCACTTT.

CDR3 coding DNA: TGTGCCAGCAAATGGAACGGGGGACTCTTTGAAAAACTGTTTTTT. Its protein is CASKWNGGLFEKLFF. The chain is built from TRBV28 and TRBJ1-4; D possibly corresponds to TRBD1 (5 bases). V lost 7 bases to trimming and J lost 7 bases, with 19 bases between them. Germline V gene lookup returns CDR1 MDHEN and CDR2 SYDVKM. This CDR3 is 15 amino acids long.

The gene calls are TRBV5-6 and TRBJ1-5, with 9 bases identical to TRBD1. The CDR3 runs 17 residues. V dropped 3 bases and J dropped 6; count of bases not matched to a gene: 13. Germline V gives CDR1 SGHDT, CDR2 YYEEEE. CDR3 nucleotides: TGTGCCAGCAGCTACTACTGGGCGGACAGGGGCGGTCAGCCCCAGCATTTT. Encoded protein: CASSYYWADRGGQPQHF.

This clonotype was seen repeatedly, ten times or more. V gene TRBV6-5 combines with J gene TRBJ2-3; D call uncertain. Trimming removed 0 bases at V and 3 bases at J, with 4 bases between. The CDR3 runs to 13 residues. CDR1 is MNHEY and CDR2 is SVGAGI in the germline V gene. CDR3 sequence reads: CASSYSPTDTQYF. The CDR3, as DNA: TGTGCCAGCAGTTACTCGCCTACAGATACGCAGTATTTT.

The chain couples TRBV4-1 to TRBJ2-7; D is unclear. The V end lost 0 bases, the J end lost 3 bases, and 12 bases lay between the germline ends. The CDR3 consists of 15 residues. CDR1 and CDR2 (germline): MGHRA, YSYEKL. The CDR3 loop reads CASSQEGKLGYEQYF. The CDR3 DNA sequence: TGCGCCAGCAGCCAAGAGGGAAAGCTAGGCTACGAGCAGTACTTC.

In its sample, this clonotype was seen a few times. The chain employs TRBV6-5 and TRBJ2-6, with D maybe TRBD1 (7 bases). Germline-derived CDR1 and CDR2 are MNHEY and SVGAGI. With 4 bases removed from V and 4 bases from J, the gap between germline ends came to 20 bases. The length of the CDR3 is 18 residues. The CDR3, as DNA: TGTGCCAGCAGTTGGGCCGAGGCAGGGGGGTTCGGGGCCAACGTCCTGACTTTC. Protein sequence: CASSWAEAGGFGANVLTF.

This clonotype occurred a few times. The chain recombines TRBV10-3 with TRBJ1-1; TRBD1 aligns across 9 bases. V trimming: 2 bases; J trimming: 5 bases; junction bases outside the gene matches: 12. The germline CDR1 and CDR2 sequences are ENHRY and SYGVKD. CDR3 length equals 17 residues. The CDR3 is CAISEHGPGQGGTEAFF. As DNA, the CDR3 is TGTGCCATCAGTGAGCATGGGCCGGGACAGGGAGGGACTGAAGCTTTCTTT.

V usage is TRBV12-3 or TRBV12-4 and J usage is TRBJ1-1; D is perhaps TRBD1 (6 bases). Trimming removed 8 bases from V and 1 base from J, with 17 bases in between. CDR3 length: 15 residues. The CDR3 region is CASCSLRGRNTEAFF. In nucleotides, the CDR3 is TGTGCCAGCTGCTCCCTCAGGGGCAGGAACACTGAAGCTTTCTTT.

In this sample, this clonotype turned up a few times. The chain links TRBV7-2 to TRBJ1-4; TRBD1 is a possible D gene (5 bases). Germline CDR1 reads SGHTA; CDR2 reads FQGNSA. With 0 bases removed from V and 7 bases from J, the gap between germline ends came to 15 bases. The CDR3 consists of 16 residues. CDR3 sequence (DNA): TGTGCCAGCAGCTTAGCTTCCGGGGCAAATAGTGAAAAACTGTTTTTT. It yields the protein CASSLASGANSEKLFF.